These 12 T cell receptor beta chains were all obtained from the same sample, sequenced in a study of post-analysis software for immune sequencing data. General observations from the study: Higher frequency in patients than in controls was seen for about five TRBV segments, with TRBV5-6, TRBV5-1 and TRBV20-1 among them.

TCR beta cDNA libraries had unique molecular identifiers. TCRdb independently ran MiXCR on the PCR reads; one entry per CDR3 protein. The sample contains 700,000 to 800,000 distinct CDR3 sequences, roughly 30% of which appear only once. For these TCRs, the target antigens are not known. The source material was blood. The receptors originated from a girl aged 10-17 years with multiple sclerosis.

The V call is TRBV20-1, the J call TRBJ1-5, with a weak D call TRBD1 (6 bases). CDR1 DFQATT and CDR2 SNEGSKA come from the germline V gene (reference sequence). The V end was cut by 3 bases, the J end by 0 bases, with 15 bases between. This CDR3 region has 16 residues. The CDR3 here is CSARMADRHSNQPQHF. Written as DNA, the CDR3 is TGCAGTGCTAGGATGGCGGACAGACATAGCAATCAGCCCCAGCATTTT.

This clonotype was detected only a few times. The gene calls are TRBV7-2 and TRBJ1-5; no definite D call. The germline V and J ends were trimmed by 1 base and 4 bases, with 11 bases remaining between them. This CDR3 is built from 15 residues. Germline CDR1 and CDR2: SGHTA and FQGNSA. The CDR3 region has the DNA TGTGCCAGCAGCTTAGTACGCGGGGAAAATCAGCCCCAGCATTTT. Translating gives CASSLVRGENQPQHF.

This rearrangement joins TRBV2 to TRBJ2-3, with 11 bases fitting TRBD2. CDR1 and CDR2 from the germline V gene are SNHLY and FYNNEI. The CDR3 extends over 15 amino acids. V was clipped by 6 bases and J by 3 bases; unmatched bases: 5. This chain's CDR3 is CASRDSGGATDTQYF. In DNA form, the CDR3 reads TGTGCCAGCAGGGATAGCGGGGGGGCGACAGATACGCAGTATTTT.

The V and J genes are TRBV20-1 and TRBJ2-7, with 10 positions matching TRBD1. The CDR3 has 14 residues. CDR1 is DFQATT and CDR2 is SNEGSKA in the germline V gene (reference sequence). With 6 bases clipped from V and 6 bases from J, the junction kept 11 bases outside the gene matches. The DNA for the CDR3 is TGCAGTGCGTGGGACAGGGGAGTGTGGGGCGAGCAGTACTTC. Protein product: CSAWDRGVWGEQYF.

The chain carries TRBV4-1 and TRBJ2-7, with 7 bases fitting TRBD2. The J call may be wrong; the DNA end is better matched by TRBJ2-5. The CDR3 has 16 residues. Germline CDR1 reads MGHRA; CDR2 reads YSYEKL. The CDR3 spells CASSQQITRGRETQYF. The CDR3 DNA reads TGCGCCAGCAGCCAACAGATCACGCGGGGGAGAGAGACCCAGTACTTC.

The chain is built from TRBV6-1 and TRBJ1-1; D remains unclear. CDR1 and CDR2 (germline): MNHNS, SASEGT. Trimming left V 2 bases short and J 3 bases short, with 10 bases between. CDR3 length: 14 amino acids. DNA for the CDR3: TGTGCCAGCAGTGAATTAGGGCAGTACACTGAAGCTTTCTTT. Amino acid sequence: CASSELGQYTEAFF.

V usage is TRBV6-2 or TRBV6-3 and J usage is TRBJ2-5, with 14 bases matching TRBD2. The DNA end favors TRBJ2-7, so the J call may be wrong. Germline lookup yields CDR1 MNHEY and CDR2 SVGEGT. CDR3 length: 14 residues. CDR3 protein: CASSGLAGGHEQYF. The CDR3 DNA sequence: TGTGCCAGCAGTGGACTAGCGGGAGGCCACGAGCAGTACTTC.

The V call is TRBV5-1, the J call TRBJ2-3; 14 bases are a match to TRBD2. Germline CDR1 reads SGHRS; CDR2 reads YFSETQ. This CDR3 region has 16 residues. V trimming: 4 bases; J trimming: 4 bases; junction bases outside the gene matches: 5. As DNA, the CDR3 is TGCGCCAGCAGCATAGGACTAGCGGGAGGTGCAGATACGCAGTATTTT. Translated: CASSIGLAGGADTQYF.

V is TRBV20-1 and J is TRBJ2-3, with D tentatively TRBD2 (5 bases). CDR3 size: 14 residues. Trimming removed 4 bases from V and 6 bases from J, with 17 bases in between. Germline-derived CDR1 and CDR2 are DFQATT and SNEGSKA (reference sequence). The CDR3 is CSATQRPERDTQYF. CDR3 nucleotide sequence: TGCAGTGCTACTCAGCGGCCGGAACGTGATACGCAGTATTTT.

This clonotype has only a few counts. The chain couples TRBV6-5 to TRBJ1-2; D call uncertain. V was cut by 4 bases and J by 1 base, with 10 bases left in between. This CDR3 has 14 amino acids. Germline CDR1 is MNHEY and CDR2 is SVGAGI. CDR3 amino acids: CASSLDGRNYGYTF. DNA of the CDR3: TGTGCCAGCAGTTTGGACGGCCGTAACTATGGCTACACCTTC.

Concerning this clonotype: A much larger clone differs from this one at a single base, so this may be a read error. This sequence joins TRBV7-2 and TRBJ2-3; D is possibly TRBD2 (5 bases). V shed 0 bases and J shed 6 bases, with 16 bases lying between them. The CDR3 is 16 amino acids. Germline V gives CDR1 SGHTA, CDR2 FQGNSA. DNA for the CDR3: TGTGCCAGCAGCTTAGCCCCCTTGAGGCGGGTGGATACGCAGTATTTT. Its protein product is CASSLAPLRRVDTQYF.

There are a few counts of this clonotype. The rearrangement links TRBV11-2 to TRBJ2-3; 7 bases map to TRBD2. Losses at the gene ends were 1 base for V and 3 bases for J; bases not matched to a gene: 4. Germline CDR1 reads SGHAT; CDR2 reads FQNNGV. The CDR3 spans 15 residues. The CDR3 DNA reads as TGTGCCAGCAGCTTAGCAGGGAGGGAAACAGATACGCAGTATTTT. This codes for CASSLAGRETDTQYF.